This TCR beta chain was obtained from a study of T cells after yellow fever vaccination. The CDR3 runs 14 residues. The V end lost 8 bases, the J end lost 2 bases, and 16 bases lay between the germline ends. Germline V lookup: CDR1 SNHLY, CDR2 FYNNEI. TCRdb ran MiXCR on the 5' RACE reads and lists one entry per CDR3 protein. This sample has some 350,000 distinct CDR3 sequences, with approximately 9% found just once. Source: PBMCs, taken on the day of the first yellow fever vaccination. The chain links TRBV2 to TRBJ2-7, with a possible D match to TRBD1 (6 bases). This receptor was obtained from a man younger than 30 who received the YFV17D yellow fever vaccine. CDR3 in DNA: TGTGCCAGCCGGTGGGACATAATGGCCTACGAGCAGTACTTC. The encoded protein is CASRWDIMAYEQYF.